This T cell receptor (beta chain) was found in a study of blood T cell repertoires in COVID-19 (TCRdb year 2020). Turning to the overall study: Samples from collaborators originated in the United States, Italy and Spain and spanned both the acute and convalescent phases of COVID-19. Where HLA class I and class II types were available, the types were taken from metadata supplied by the sample provider, not from assay-based typing. Sample metadata almost always included a de-identified subject ID, COVID-19 status, age in years and sex. Samples came from the ongoing ImmuneRACE study (first 160 participants) plus 1,254 subjects from 6 global collaborators. The material from the prospective study consisted of cDNA or gDNA derived from T cells, B-cell-depleted T cells, or PBMCs. Subjects who had been exposed to COVID-19, were actively infected with it, or had recovered from it provided the deeply sampled blood TCRbeta repertoires that made up the dataset. The repertoires were released in a freely available public database meant as a resource for research on the immune response to SARS-CoV-2.

Paper-wide results and their limitations: The amount of clinical and demographic metadata varied by source and participant and was provided uncurated.

Concerning this clone: Its antigen is not yet known. The sample holds no much larger clone one base away, and base qualities are not on file.

At one collaborating source in Seattle, patients were enrolled during active infection and were followed longitudinally through the course of disease. Collaborating institutions collected whole blood in K2EDTA tubes following their own protocols. For TCRbeta analysis, collaborators shipped samples in one of three forms: frozen whole blood, isolated PBMCs, or DNA extracted from either of those sample types. From the germline V gene, CDR1 is MNHEY and CDR2 is SVGEGT. The CDR3, cysteine through phenylalanine, is 16 amino acids long. The CDR3 DNA has 48 bases and is translated from base 1. V has 0 bases trimmed and J has 5 bases trimmed; junction bases matching no gene number 5. TCRbeta CDR3 regions were amplified from genomic DNA by means of the immunoSEQ Assay, a bias-controlled multiplex PCR. The study's own analysis went as follows. The number of nucleated cells in each sample was estimated by amplification of reference gene primers within the assay. To quantify the absolute abundance of each unique TCRbeta CDR3 rearrangement, sequence reads were collapsed and filtered. For each sample, productive Simpson clonality was calculated as the square root of Simpson's diversity index over productive rearrangements. TCRdb mirrors the immuneACCESS table, restricted to in-frame sequences. Some clones are absent from its copies; in checked studies, under half trace to an unresolved V gene, and the reason for the others is unknown. V and J calls and clone size are copied from that table; D and trimming were computed from the DNA. For this sample the table gives approximately 350,000 clones, of which around 86% were detected only once. About 6.3% of the sample is taken by the ten largest.

This chain is built from TRBV6-2 or TRBV6-3 and TRBJ2-1; 9 central nucleotides agree with TRBD2. The sequenced material came from peripheral blood. The sequence was collected from a woman aged 50 to 60 with COVID-19, enrolled during active disease. The DNA reads TGTGCCAGCAGTTACTCGCCGACTAGCGGCCACAATGAGCAGTTCTTC. This translates into CASSYSPTSGHNEQFF.